These T cell receptor beta chains were read from a single sample in a study of T cells in tuberculosis. The assay was immunoSEQ multiplex PCR, and TCRdb's table has in-frame clones only and misses some. Found here are some 34,000 clones, approximately 90% of them singletons; the top ten hold about 5.3%. The specimen was PBMCs, collected at tuberculosis diagnosis. The source is an adult with tuberculosis. CDR3s include the opening cysteine and the closing phenylalanine or tryptophan. D genes are given only for firm matches. Size tells how often a clone was seen (once, few, many) or the class of an expanded clone, and some rows leave it out.

TGTGCCAGTAGTCCGGATCTTTTGGGGCTTGGGCAGTACTTC CASSPDLLGLGQYF . TRBV19 . TRBJ2-7
TGCGCCAGCAGCCAAGGGCCAGTCAATTCACCCCTCCACTTT CASSQGPVNSPLHF . TRBV4-1 . TRBJ1-6
TGCGCCAGCAGCCAAGAAATTTACCTTGGCGGCAGCAAAGAGACCCAGTACTTC CASSQEIYLGGSKETQYF . TRBV4-3 . TRBJ2-5
TGTGCCAGCAGCACTGGGACTAGCGGGGGCATATATGAGCAGTTCTTC CASSTGTSGGIYEQFF TRBD2 TRBV7-9 once TRBJ2-1
TGTGCCAGCAGCTTAGCGGTAGAGTACGAGCAGTACTTC CASSLAVEYEQYF . TRBV7-2 . TRBJ2-7
TGTGCCAGCAGTTCCCCGCGCGCTACCGGGGAGCTGTTTTTT CASSSPRATGELFF . TRBV27 . TRBJ2-2
TGTGCCAGCAGCTTGGGGCAGTATAATGAAAAACTGTTTTTT CASSLGQYNEKLFF . TRBV5-6 . TRBJ1-4
TGCGCCAGCACACAGGGGGACACTGAAGCTTTCTTT CASTQGDTEAFF TRBD1 TRBV10-2 few TRBJ1-1
TGTGCTAGCAGCCCGGGACTAGCGGATAGCACAGATACGCAGTATTTT CASSPGLADSTDTQYF TRBD2 TRBV7-7 . TRBJ2-3
TGTGCCATCAGTGAGCCGGGACAGGAACGGGATGGCTACACCTTC CAISEPGQERDGYTF TRBD1 TRBV10-3 . TRBJ1-2
TGTGCCTGGCAACAGGGAGCTTCGGCTGGAAACACCATATATTTT CAWQQGASAGNTIYF . TRBV30 . TRBJ1-3
TGTGCCAGCAGCCCACCACTGAAGCAGGGGATTAATCAGCCCCAGCATTTT CASSPPLKQGINQPQHF . TRBV7-9 . TRBJ1-5
TGCGCCAGCAGCCCCGGGAGAGCCCGAAAACTTGCCGGGGAGCTGTTTTTT CASSPGRARKLAGELFF . TRBV4-1 . TRBJ2-2
TGTGCCAGCAGCTCGATTAGCCTTAACAATGAGCAGTTCTTC CASSSISLNNEQFF . TRBV5-4 . TRBJ2-1
TGTGCCAGCTCATCCGGACTAGAAACAGATACGCAGTATTTT CASSSGLETDTQYF TRBD2 TRBV18 . TRBJ2-3
TGTGCCAGCAGCGCGACTAGCGGGGGCACAGATACGCAGTATTTT CASSATSGGTDTQYF TRBD2 TRBV9 . TRBJ2-3
TGTGCCAGCAGCTTGGAGGACCCTCGAGCAGGGTACGAGCAGTACTTC CASSLEDPRAGYEQYF . TRBV5-5 . TRBJ2-7
TGTGCCAGCAGCTACCGGGACAGCTATGGCTACACCTTC CASSYRDSYGYTF TRBD1 TRBV7-6 . TRBJ1-2
TGTGCCAGCAGCTCCACCGGGACTAGCGGGCTTTACGAGCAGTACTTC CASSSTGTSGLYEQYF TRBD2 TRBV7-8 . TRBJ2-7